The 19 T cell receptor beta chains presented below share a single source sample, sequenced in a study of cytomegalovirus exposure and HLA in healthy donors. PCR used 60 Vbeta primers and 13 Jbeta primers. The assay was immunoSEQ multiplex PCR, and TCRdb's table has in-frame clones only and misses some. The sample has 150,000 to 200,000 clones; roughly 76% are singletons. Sequencing was performed on PBMCs. All receptors derive from a man aged 55 to 70 in good health and CMV-seronegative.

The chain recombines TRBV5-1 with TRBJ2-5, with a tentative D call TRBD2 (5 bases). The J call could be wrong; TRBJ2-7 is a better fit for the DNA end. The CDR3 is 15 residues long. The V gene's germline CDR1 is SGHRS and CDR2 YFSETQ. The CDR3 region has the DNA TGCGCCAGCAGCTTGGCCGGACTTGGCTCCTACGAGCAGTACTTC. Protein sequence: CASSLAGLGSYEQYF.

The chain recombines TRBV11-2 with TRBJ2-4; a possible D gene is TRBD2 (7 bases). Trimming shortened V by 3 bases and J by 7 bases, and 13 bases separated the two germline ends. Germline V gene lookup returns CDR1 SGHAT and CDR2 FQNNGV. The CDR3 is 14 amino acids. CDR3 sequence reads: CASSFLRGGNIQYF. CDR3 DNA: TGTGCCAGCAGCTTTCTCAGGGGAGGGAACATTCAGTACTTC.

This chain links TRBV30 with TRBJ2-7; D call uncertain. Between the trimmed V and J ends, which lost 1 base and 1 base, there was a span of 14 bases. CDR1 and CDR2 from the germline V gene are GTSNPN and SVGIG (reference sequence). The CDR3 totals 15 residues. The DNA for the CDR3 is TGTGCCTGGAGTGCGGGTCTCGCCACTTCCTACGAGCAGTACTTC. Protein: CAWSAGLATSYEQYF.

V gene TRBV19 combines with J gene TRBJ1-1; D is perhaps TRBD1 (5 bases). Trimming took 5 bases from V and 1 from J, leaving 8 bases between them. CDR1 and CDR2 (germline): LNHDA, SQIVND (reference sequence). CDR3 length equals 13 residues. CDR3 region: CASSAGQNTEAFF. The CDR3 DNA sequence: TGTGCCAGTAGTGCCGGACAGAACACTGAAGCTTTCTTT. Full variable domain (rest looked up from reference TRBV19 and TRBJ1-1): DGGITQSPKYLFRKEGQNVTLSCEQNLNHDAMYWYRQDPGQGLRLIYYSQIVNDFQKGDIAEGYSVSREKKESFPLTVTSAQKNPTAFYLCASSAGQNTEAFFGQGTRLTVV.

This chain joins TRBV6-6 and TRBJ1-5; unclear D gene. Germline CDR1 is MNHNY and CDR2 is SVGAGI (reference sequence). This CDR3 comprises 14 residues. The V end lost 7 bases, the J end lost 4 bases, and 14 bases lay between the germline ends. This chain's CDR3 is CASTPGEKNQPQHF. The CDR3 DNA reads as TGTGCCAGCACCCCTGGGGAGAAAAATCAGCCCCAGCATTTT.

The chain uses TRBV28 and TRBJ1-4, with TRBD1 matching over 9 bases. Germline V CDR1 and CDR2: MDHEN, SYDVKM. J lost 4 bases, V lost 5 bases, and 2 bases had no gene match. The CDR3 spans 14 residues. CDR3 nucleotide sequence: TGTGCCAGCAGTCCGGGACAGGGTAATGAAAAACTGTTTTTT. It codes for CASSPGQGNEKLFF.

The chain is built from TRBV28 and TRBJ2-1; no clear D. Germline V gives CDR1 MDHEN, CDR2 SYDVKM. The CDR3 is 15 amino acids. The germline V and J ends were trimmed by 3 bases and 6 bases, with 15 bases remaining between them. CDR3 DNA: TGTGCCAGCAGTTTGAGGTACCAAAGGTCCAATGAGCAGTTCTTC. Translation: CASSLRYQRSNEQFF.

This clone was counted a single time. The J gene is TRBJ2-1, the V gene TRBV7-2; D ambiguous. This CDR3 region has 15 residues. CDR1 and CDR2 from the germline V gene are SGHTA and FQGNSA. The germline V and J ends were trimmed by 2 bases and 6 bases, with 14 bases remaining between them. In DNA, the CDR3 is TGTGCCAGCAGCTTACCCGGTGACATGAGCAATGAGCAGTTCTTC. Its translation: CASSLPGDMSNEQFF. The variable domain in full, with the rest retrieved from reference TRBV7-2 and TRBJ2-1, is GAGVSQSPSNKVTEKGKDVELRCDPISGHTALYWYRQSLGQGLEFLIYFQGNSAPDKSGLPSDRFSAERTGGSVSTLTIQRTQQEDSAVYLCASSLPGDMSNEQFFGPGTRLTVL.

This chain links TRBV11-2 with TRBJ2-7, with 8 bases fitting TRBD1. The CDR3 consists of 14 residues. CDR1 and CDR2 (germline): SGHAT, FQNNGV. With 5 bases clipped from V and 2 bases from J, the junction kept 5 bases outside the gene matches. In DNA, the CDR3 is TGTGCCAGCAGCGCGTACAGGGGGGCCTACGAGCAGTACTTC. Encoded protein: CASSAYRGAYEQYF.

This clone was counted a few times. The rearrangement joins TRBV27 to TRBJ2-1; TRBD1 matches at 9 bases. Per the germline V gene, CDR1 is MNHEY and CDR2 is SMNVEV (reference sequence). The CDR3 has 15 residues. V shed 3 bases, J shed 7 bases, and the junction held 7 bases outside the gene matches. The DNA for the CDR3 is TGTGCCAGCAGTTTCCTACAGGGGGCGAGAAATGAGCAGTTCTTC. Translation gives CASSFLQGARNEQFF.

The chain combines TRBV18 with TRBJ2-3; no firm D call. V was pared by 5 bases and J by 2 bases, with 5 bases between. This CDR3 has 12 amino acids. Germline CDR1 reads KGHSH; CDR2 reads LQKENI. DNA of the CDR3: TGTGCCAGCTCAGCGTACACAGATACGCAGTATTTT. This gives the protein CASSAYTDTQYF. The full variable domain, with the rest looked up from reference TRBV18 and TRBJ2-3, is NAGVMQNPRHLVRRRGQEARLRCSPMKGHSHVYWYRQLPEEGLKFMVYLQKENIIDESGMPKERFSAEFPKEGPSILRIQQVVRGDSAAYFCASSAYTDTQYFGPGTRLTVL.

The chain joins TRBV4-3 to TRBJ1-2; D is unresolved. V gave up 2 bases and J gave up 4 bases, with 8 bases separating them. The germline V gene has CDR1 LGHNA and CDR2 YSLEER. This CDR3 spans 13 amino acids. The CDR3 protein is CASSQTALYGYTF. For the CDR3, the DNA is TGCGCCAGCAGCCAAACAGCACTCTATGGCTACACCTTC.

The rearrangement links TRBV7-2 to TRBJ2-7; 7 bases match TRBD2. The CDR3 totals 14 residues. Per germline, CDR1 SGHTA and CDR2 FQGNSA. V trimming: 5 bases; J trimming: 2 bases; junction bases outside the gene matches: 6. CDR3 coding DNA: TGTGCCAGCAGCCCCCTTCGGGGGGCCTACGAGCAGTACTTC. Protein: CASSPLRGAYEQYF.

This clone was seen a single time. This chain uses TRBV5-1 with TRBJ2-1; D not certain. The CDR3 has 12 amino acids. The germline V gene has CDR1 SGHRS and CDR2 YFSETQ. With 5 bases removed from V and 13 bases from J, the gap between germline ends came to 16 bases. CDR3 loop: CASSSSMGLQFF. The CDR3 DNA follows: TGCGCCAGCAGTTCATCGATGGGCCTCCAGTTCTTC.

The chain is built from TRBV7-3 and TRBJ2-5; TRBD1 matches at 10 bases. Germline CDR1 is SGHTA and CDR2 is FQGTGA. The CDR3 spans 15 residues. V trimming: 5 bases; J trimming: 7 bases; junction bases outside the gene matches: 10. CDR3 residues: CASSLGTGEDGTQYF. CDR3 bases: TGTGCCAGCAGCCTCGGGACAGGGGAGGATGGGACCCAGTACTTC.

This chain joins TRBV7-9 and TRBJ2-7; D is possibly TRBD2 (5 bases). Germline loops: CDR1 SEHNR, CDR2 FQNEAQ (reference sequence). V lost 5 bases and J lost 0, with 17 bases in between. The CDR3 has 16 amino acids. DNA for the CDR3: TGTGCCAGCAGCGCTCCCGGAGGACTGGACTCCTACGAGCAGTACTTC. Encoded protein: CASSAPGGLDSYEQYF. Combining the CDR3 with reference TRBV7-9 and TRBJ2-7 gives the whole variable domain DTGVSQNPRHKITKRGQNVTFRCDPISEHNRLYWYRQTLGQGPEFLTYFQNEAQLEKSRLLSDRFSAERPKGSFSTLEIQRTEQGDSAMYLCASSAPGGLDSYEQYFGPGTRLTVT.

This chain connects TRBV4-1 to TRBJ1-1; the match to TRBD1 covers 10 bases. CDR1 MGHRA and CDR2 YSYEKL come from the germline V gene. Germline trimming cut 4 bases from V and 4 bases from J; bases unmatched to any gene: 3. CDR3 length equals 14 residues. Here the CDR3 reads CASSLRDRGTEAFF. In DNA form, the CDR3 reads TGCGCCAGCAGCCTGCGGGACAGGGGCACTGAAGCTTTCTTT.

V gene TRBV7-3 combines with J gene TRBJ2-1; 9 bases fit TRBD1. V was pared by 5 bases and J by 7 bases, with 9 bases of the junction left unmatched. The CDR3 runs to 15 residues. The germline CDR1 and CDR2 sequences are SGHTA and FQGTGA. The CDR3 DNA reads as TGTGCCAGCAGCCAACAGGGGGCAGCACGGAATGAGCAGTTCTTC. Translating it yields CASSQQGAARNEQFF.

The chain couples TRBV5-1 to TRBJ2-5; the match to TRBD2 covers 8 bases. The CDR3 is 14 amino acids. V shed 0 bases, J shed 5 bases, and the junction held 3 bases outside the gene matches. Germline CDR1 reads SGHRS; CDR2 reads YFSETQ. The CDR3: CASSLGTSWETQYF. The CDR3 DNA is TGCGCCAGCAGCTTGGGGACTAGCTGGGAGACCCAGTACTTC.